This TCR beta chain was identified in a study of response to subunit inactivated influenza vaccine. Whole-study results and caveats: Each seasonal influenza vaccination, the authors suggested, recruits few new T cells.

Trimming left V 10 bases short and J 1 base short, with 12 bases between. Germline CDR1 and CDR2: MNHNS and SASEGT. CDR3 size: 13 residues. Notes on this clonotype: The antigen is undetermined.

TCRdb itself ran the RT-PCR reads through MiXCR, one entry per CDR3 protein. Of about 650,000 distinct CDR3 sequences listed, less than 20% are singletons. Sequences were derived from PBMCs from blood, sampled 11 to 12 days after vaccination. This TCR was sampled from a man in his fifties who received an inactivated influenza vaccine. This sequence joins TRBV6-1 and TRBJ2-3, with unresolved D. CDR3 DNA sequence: TGTGCCACGACTTGGCCGGGCACAGATACGCAGTATTTT. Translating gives CATTWPGTDTQYF.